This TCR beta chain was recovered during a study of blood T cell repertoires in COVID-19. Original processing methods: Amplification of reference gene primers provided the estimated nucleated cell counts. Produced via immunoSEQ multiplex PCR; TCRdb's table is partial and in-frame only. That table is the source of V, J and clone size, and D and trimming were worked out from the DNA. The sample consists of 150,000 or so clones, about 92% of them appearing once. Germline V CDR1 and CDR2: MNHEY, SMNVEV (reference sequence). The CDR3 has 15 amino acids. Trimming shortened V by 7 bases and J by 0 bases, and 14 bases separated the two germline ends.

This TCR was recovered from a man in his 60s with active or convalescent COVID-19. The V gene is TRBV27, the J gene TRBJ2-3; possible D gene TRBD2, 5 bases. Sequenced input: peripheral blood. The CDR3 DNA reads TGTGCCAGCAAAACTAGATGGACTAGCACAGATACGCAGTATTTT. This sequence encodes CASKTRWTSTDTQYF.